One sample yielded the 8 T cell receptor beta chains listed below, sequenced in a study of CD8+ T cells in alopecia areata. RNA extraction and reverse transcription yielded cDNA as sequencing template. Generated by immunoSEQ multiplex PCR, the TCRdb table keeps only in-frame clones and is missing some. The sample contains some 240,000 clones, more than 45% of which appear only once. The sample's treatment: oral pan-JAK inhibitor, 5-10 mg twice daily. Sequencing was performed on CD4+ T cells sorted from blood, taken at week 4, from a patient treated with tofacitinib. The receptors shown here come from a human donor with alopecia areata.

This clone has a handful of counts. The J gene is TRBJ1-6, the V gene TRBV7-9; D perhaps matches TRBD1 (5 bases). V was clipped by 5 bases and J by 4 bases, with 12 bases between them. CDR1 SEHNR and CDR2 FQNEAQ come from the germline V gene (reference sequence). This CDR3 contains 15 residues. CDR3 bases: TGTGCCAGCAGCACGAGGGACGGATATAATTCACCCCTCCACTTT. Encoded protein: CASSTRDGYNSPLHF. Full variable domain (rest looked up from reference TRBV7-9 and TRBJ1-6): DTGVSQNPRHKITKRGQNVTFRCDPISEHNRLYWYRQTLGQGPEFLTYFQNEAQLEKSRLLSDRFSAERPKGSFSTLEIQRTEQGDSAMYLCASSTRDGYNSPLHFGNGTRLTVT.

The chain couples TRBV29-1 to TRBJ2-2; possible D gene TRBD1, 5 bases. V gave up 4 bases and J gave up 1 base, with 10 bases separating them. From germline, CDR1 is SQVTM and CDR2 ANQGSEA. The CDR3 runs to 14 residues. The CDR3 loop reads CSVGSRVNTGELFF. The CDR3 DNA sequence: TGCAGCGTTGGGAGCAGGGTGAACACCGGGGAGCTGTTTTTT.

This rearrangement joins TRBV7-9 to TRBJ2-3; 11 nucleotides align to TRBD1. Germline-derived CDR1 and CDR2 are SEHNR and FQNEAQ (reference sequence). The CDR3 loop spans 17 amino acids. V lost 4 bases and J lost 4; bases outside the gene matches: 10. Written as DNA, the CDR3 is TGTGCCAGCAGCTCAGGTCCGGGACAGGGGGTCGCAGATACGCAGTATTTT. This translates into CASSSGPGQGVADTQYF.

Judged by abundance, this clone is medium-sized. The rearrangement uses TRBV4-3 and TRBJ2-1; TRBD2 matches 14 bases. The CDR3 runs 17 residues. Unmatched junction bases numbered 5, after V lost 1 base and J lost 6 bases. The germline V gene has CDR1 LGHNA and CDR2 YSLEER. The CDR3: CASSQAATSGGANEQFF. The CDR3 DNA sequence: TGCGCCAGCAGCCAAGCCGCGACTAGCGGGGGGGCCAATGAGCAGTTCTTC.

This clone was detected only a few times. The chain is built from TRBV7-2 and TRBJ2-7; 9 bases match TRBD1. Per the germline V gene, CDR1 is SGHTA and CDR2 is FQGNSA. The CDR3 runs to 14 residues. The J segment lost 3 bases and the V segment lost 1 base, leaving 1 base of the junction unmatched. In DNA form, the CDR3 reads TGTGCCAGCAGCTTAGGACAGGGGGTCTACGAGCAGTACTTC. Translation gives CASSLGQGVYEQYF. The complete variable domain, with remaining parts taken from reference TRBV7-2 and TRBJ2-7, reads GAGVSQSPSNKVTEKGKDVELRCDPISGHTALYWYRQSLGQGLEFLIYFQGNSAPDKSGLPSDRFSAERTGGSVSTLTIQRTQQEDSAVYLCASSLGQGVYEQYFGPGTRLTVT.

The CDR3: CASRSQLFF. The CDR3 DNA reads TGTGCCAGCAGAAGTCAACTGTTTTTT. The chain couples TRBV14 to TRBJ1-4, with D uncertain. The CDR3 is 9 residues long. With 6 bases removed from V and 12 bases from J, the gap between germline ends came to 5 bases. Germline V gene sequence: CDR1 SGHDN, CDR2 FVKESK.

The genes are TRBV5-1 and TRBJ2-5, with TRBD2 matching 7 bases. From germline, CDR1 is SGHRS and CDR2 YFSETQ. The CDR3 contains 13 residues. Trimming at V came to 5 bases and at J to 1 base, leaving 2 bases not matched to a gene. CDR3 nucleotide sequence: TGCGCCAGCAGGACGGGGGGCCAAGAGACCCAGTACTTC. Translating it yields CASRTGGQETQYF.

CDR3 sequence reads: CASRQYSYEQYF. CDR3 DNA sequence: TGTGCCAGCAGGCAGTATTCCTACGAGCAGTACTTC. V usage is TRBV5-8 and J usage is TRBJ2-7; D call uncertain. The V end was cut by 5 bases, the J end by 1 base, with 7 bases between. The CDR3 extends over 12 amino acids. The germline V gene encodes CDR1 SGHTS and CDR2 YDEGEE.